This TCR beta chain comes out of a study of blood T cell repertoires in COVID-19. Those enrolled, adults aged roughly 18 to 100 years, came from some 25 US areas. Shortly before study entry, within 2 weeks, exposed participants had met a COVID-19 case. This clone appeared a few times. Per germline, CDR1 GTSNPN and CDR2 SVGIG (reference sequence). Trimming shortened V by 8 bases and J by 2 bases, and 15 bases separated the two germline ends. This CDR3 comprises 13 residues. TCRdb's table, derived via immunoSEQ multiplex PCR, lists solely in-frame clones and lacks some. The repertoire holds 140,000 or so clones, roughly four fifths seen once, with 1.5% to 2% in the top ten.

This clonotype was obtained from a woman aged 18-35 years who had been exposed to COVID-19. This chain uses TRBV30 with TRBJ1-1; D is possibly TRBD1 (5 bases). The specimen was PBMCs or T cells enriched from blood (not recorded which). The CDR3 DNA reads TGTGCCCGGACTGAAGGGGCCAACACTGAAGCTTTCTTT. Protein sequence: CARTEGANTEAFF.